This TCR beta chain originates from a study of blood T cell repertoires in COVID-19. As for the study in general: Nucleic acid was either cDNA or gDNA, and it came from T cells, B-cell-depleted T cells, or PBMCs.

The CDR3 loop spans 13 amino acids. The V end lost 6 bases, the J end lost 1 base, and 8 bases lay between the germline ends. CDR1 and CDR2 (germline): MNHEY, SMNVEV (reference sequence). Authors' data handling: For nucleated cells, counts were estimated from reference gene primer amplification. Assay: immunoSEQ multiplex PCR; the TCRdb copy retains only in-frame clones and omits some. The V and J calls and clone size are taken from that table; D and trimming were inferred from the DNA. The sample has some 180,000 clones; around four fifths are singletons. The V and J genes are TRBV27 and TRBJ2-3; D gene ambiguous. The origin of this receptor is a woman aged 70-85 years who had recovered from COVID-19. The source material was peripheral blood. As DNA, the CDR3 is TGTGCCAGCAGGTACAGCCGCACAGATACGCAGTATTTT. Translated: CASRYSRTDTQYF.